This T cell receptor beta chain emerged from a study of cytomegalovirus exposure and HLA in healthy donors. Study-wide background: Falling in the Caucasian-associated ancestry cluster were about 82% of under 500 genotyped donors. Regarding the study as a whole: Across donors, presence/absence analyses took sequencing depth to be roughly uniform.

With regard to this clone: Its target is not known.

Researchers ran the PCR with 60 Vbeta and 13 Jbeta primers. Sequencing used immunoSEQ multiplex PCR; TCRdb keeps in-frame clones, though not all of them. The data hold some 190,000 clones, with 85% observed a single time. Germline CDR1 and CDR2: MGHDK and SYGVNS. This CDR3 has 11 residues. Trimming removed 2 bases at V and 9 bases at J, with 5 bases between. While unrecorded immune exposures were likely, the donors were nominally healthy when sampled. The chain is built from TRBV25-1 and TRBJ2-1; no clear D gene. Sequencing used PBMCs. The sequence was collected from a boy aged 2 to 10 in good health and CMV-seronegative. The CDR3: CASSELGEQFF. The DNA of the CDR3 is TGTGCCAGCAGTGAACTAGGTGAGCAGTTCTTC.